One and the same sample provided the 21 T cell receptor beta chains below, sequenced in a study of cytomegalovirus exposure and HLA in healthy donors (dated by TCRdb to 2016 to 2017). Receptors were amplified or captured by the immunoSEQ multiplex PCR assay. The multiplex PCR relied on a mix of 60 forward primers for TCR Vbeta segments and 13 reverse primers for TCR Jbeta segments. Here the immuneACCESS table is served through TCRdb, limited to in-frame sequences with V and J called. Missing clones are a known gap in these copies; in checked studies unresolved V genes cover under half, and the rest lacks a known reason. The sample table holds under 200,000 clones, of which about 85% were seen once. The top ten clones comprise 1.9% of the sample. The specimen sequenced was PBMCs. The receptor set was obtained from a man between 18 and 29 years old in good health and CMV-seronegative.

Worth noting for this clone: Germline is not matched at one junction end, which may reflect a read error. This sequence joins TRBV7-9 and TRBJ2-1, with a tentative D call TRBD1 (5 bases). The CDR3 is 15 amino acids. Per germline, CDR1 SEHNR and CDR2 FQNEAQ (reference sequence). Written as DNA, the CDR3 is TGTTCCAGCAGCTTGGGGCGGAGCCTCTACAATGAGCAGTTCTTC. Translated: CSSSLGRSLYNEQFF.

The chain couples TRBV11-1 to TRBJ2-7, with TRBD1 identical over 9 bases. Per germline, CDR1 SGHAT and CDR2 FQDESV (reference sequence). The CDR3 has 15 amino acids. After removal of 5 bases from V and 1 base from J, the junction contained 6 bases not matched to a gene. The CDR3: CASSQGDRVSYEQYF. The DNA for the CDR3 is TGTGCCAGCAGCCAGGGGGACAGGGTGTCCTACGAGCAGTACTTC.

A single count supports this clone. The gene calls are TRBV6-5 and TRBJ2-1; TRBD2 aligns across 11 bases. V gave up 4 bases and J gave up 9 bases; unmatched junction bases: 8. The CDR3 has 15 amino acids. Germline V gives CDR1 MNHEY, CDR2 SVGAGI. The CDR3 nucleotides read TGTGCCAGCAGTTCATTAGCGGGAGGGCCCGGTGAGCAGTTCTTC. Its translation: CASSSLAGGPGEQFF.

The chain employs TRBV19 and TRBJ2-7; 8 bases fit TRBD1. The length of the CDR3 is 14 residues. Germline V gene lookup returns CDR1 LNHDA and CDR2 SQIVND (reference sequence). Trimming took 4 bases from V and 3 from J; bases not matched to a gene: 5. The CDR3 reads CASSTTGTGYEQYF. The CDR3 nucleotides read TGTGCCAGTAGTACGACCGGGACAGGCTACGAGCAGTACTTC.

The chain links TRBV7-8 to TRBJ1-4, with D maybe TRBD1 (6 bases). Per germline, CDR1 SGHVS and CDR2 FQNEAQ. The length of the CDR3 is 15 residues. Trimming removed 2 bases from V and 8 bases from J, with 15 bases in between. CDR3: CASSLSGGGGEKLFF. CDR3 coding DNA: TGTGCCAGCAGCTTAAGCGGAGGGGGGGGAGAAAAACTGTTTTTT.

The chain employs TRBV14 and TRBJ2-3; no definite D call. Germline V gene sequence: CDR1 SGHDN, CDR2 FVKESK. V lost 3 bases and J lost 6, with 13 bases in between. The CDR3 extends over 14 amino acids. In DNA form, the CDR3 reads TGTGCCAGCAGCCACCCCTTCTTCGAGGATACGCAGTATTTT. Residues: CASSHPFFEDTQYF.

The DNA for the CDR3 is TGCAGCGTCTCCGGGACAGGGGTAGGGCAGCCCCAGCATTTT. Residues: CSVSGTGVGQPQHF. This rearrangement joins TRBV29-1 to TRBJ1-5; 10 bases line up with TRBD1. V dropped 6 bases and J dropped 7; count of bases not matched to a gene: 9. The CDR3 length is 14 residues. Germline V gives CDR1 SQVTM, CDR2 ANQGSEA.

The table lists this clone with a few counts. This rearrangement joins TRBV5-8 to TRBJ1-6, with D possibly being TRBD1 (5 bases). V was shortened by 4 bases and J by 5 bases, with 10 bases between the two germline ends. CDR3 length equals 14 residues. Germline V lookup: CDR1 SGHTS, CDR2 YDEGEE. The CDR3 sequence: CASSPGIDNSPLHF. The CDR3 nucleotides read TGTGCCAGCAGCCCAGGGATTGATAATTCACCCCTCCACTTT.

The chain couples TRBV5-6 to TRBJ1-3, with 8 bases fitting TRBD1. The CDR3 spans 17 residues. The J segment lost 0 bases and the V segment lost 4 bases, leaving 9 bases of the junction unmatched. Per germline, CDR1 SGHDT and CDR2 YYEEEE. Here the CDR3 reads CASSPPGQATSGNTIYF. The CDR3 region has the DNA TGTGCCAGCAGCCCCCCGGGACAGGCCACCTCTGGAAACACCATATATTTT.

V usage is TRBV28 and J usage is TRBJ2-5; 7 bases map to TRBD1. Germline lookup yields CDR1 MDHEN and CDR2 SYDVKM. V was pared by 2 bases and J by 5 bases, with 5 bases of the junction left unmatched. The CDR3 is 14 amino acids. CDR3 amino acids: CASSLIGGQETQYF. The CDR3 nucleotides read TGTGCCAGCAGTTTAATAGGGGGCCAGGAGACCCAGTACTTC.

The V gene is TRBV5-8, the J gene TRBJ2-5; a possible D gene is TRBD1 (6 bases). Trimming shortened V by 2 bases and J by 7 bases, and 12 bases separated the two germline ends. CDR1 SGHTS and CDR2 YDEGEE come from the germline V gene. The CDR3 spans 13 residues. The chain's CDR3 is CASSFRGGGTQYF. The CDR3 DNA reads TGTGCCAGCAGCTTCAGGGGTGGGGGGACCCAGTACTTC.

The chain couples TRBV28 to TRBJ2-2, with 7 bases identical to TRBD2. There are 17 residues in the CDR3. Per germline, CDR1 MDHEN and CDR2 SYDVKM. V gave up 3 bases and J gave up 2 bases; unmatched junction bases: 9. The CDR3 is CASSFPGGGGNTGELFF. The CDR3 DNA reads TGTGCCAGCAGTTTCCCTGGAGGCGGGGGAAACACCGGGGAGCTGTTTTTT. The complete variable domain, with remaining parts taken from reference TRBV28 and TRBJ2-2, reads DVKVTQSSRYLVKRTGEKVFLECVQDMDHENMFWYRQDPGLGLRLIYFSYDVKMKEKGDIPEGYSVSREKKERFSLILESASTNQTSMYLCASSFPGGGGNTGELFFGEGSRLTVL.

The chain joins TRBV7-9 to TRBJ1-2; 11 bases are a match to TRBD1. Looked up from germline, CDR1 is SEHNR and CDR2 is FQNEAQ (reference sequence). This CDR3 is built from 16 residues. V lost 5 bases to trimming and J lost 7 bases; unmatched junction nucleotides: 12. CDR3 sequence: CASSPSLDRGQFGYTF. CDR3 DNA: TGTGCCAGCAGCCCTTCCCTGGACAGGGGGCAGTTTGGCTACACCTTC.

This sequence joins TRBV28 and TRBJ1-1, with 10 bases lining up with TRBD1. CDR3 length: 14 amino acids. Unmatched junction bases numbered 6, after V lost 5 bases and J lost 6 bases. Looked up from germline, CDR1 is MDHEN and CDR2 is SYDVKM. In nucleotides, the CDR3 is TGTGCCAGCAGTCTGGACAGGGGGGTGTCTGAAGCTTTCTTT. Residues: CASSLDRGVSEAFF.

The V gene is TRBV10-1, the J gene TRBJ1-1; 10 positions match TRBD1. Germline CDR1 WNHNN, CDR2 SYGVQD (reference sequence). The CDR3 consists of 15 residues. The DNA of the CDR3 is TGCGCTAAGAGGGACAGGGGCCCCATAAACACTGAAGCTTTCTTT. Residues: CAKRDRGPINTEAFF.

The V call is TRBV19, the J call TRBJ2-5; TRBD1 aligns across 8 bases. With the DNA end fitting TRBJ2-7 better, the J assignment may be wrong. CDR1 and CDR2 from the germline V gene are LNHDA and SQIVND (reference sequence). The CDR3 has 14 amino acids. The CDR3 loop is CASSRGQGTYEQYF. In DNA form, the CDR3 reads TGTGCCAGTAGTCGCGGACAGGGTACCTACGAGCAGTACTTC.

The chain combines TRBV7-9 with TRBJ2-7, with 12 nucleotides matching TRBD1. The CDR3 runs to 18 residues. Germline V gives CDR1 SEHNR, CDR2 FQNEAQ (reference sequence). Trimming removed 5 bases from V and 3 bases from J; junction bases left unmatched: 14. CDR3 in amino acids: CASSQGGGQGAGSYEQYF. The DNA for the CDR3 is TGTGCCAGCAGCCAAGGAGGGGGACAGGGGGCTGGTAGCTACGAGCAGTACTTC.

The chain uses TRBV5-1 and TRBJ2-1, with 7 nucleotides matching TRBD2. Germline lookup yields CDR1 SGHRS and CDR2 YFSETQ. The CDR3 contains 15 residues. Trimming took 0 bases from V and 4 from J; bases not matched to a gene: 4. CDR3 region: CASSLGGGLYNEQFF. CDR3 bases: TGCGCCAGCAGCTTGGGCGGGGGATTATACAATGAGCAGTTCTTC.

The V call is TRBV4-1, the J call TRBJ2-7; 8 nucleotides align to TRBD2. This CDR3 has 15 amino acids. Germline values: CDR1 MGHRA, CDR2 YSYEKL. V was pared by 3 bases and J by 4 bases, with 8 bases of the junction left unmatched. The CDR3 region is CASSHETGGKYEQYF. CDR3 DNA sequence: TGCGCCAGCAGCCACGAGACGGGGGGGAAGTACGAGCAGTACTTC.

The V gene is TRBV5-1, the J gene TRBJ2-1; 15 bases are a match to TRBD2. With 3 bases clipped from V and 8 bases from J, the junction kept 6 bases outside the gene matches. This CDR3 is 16 amino acids long. From germline, CDR1 is SGHRS and CDR2 YFSETQ. The CDR3 bases are TGCGCCAGCAGCTCCTCCGGACTAGCGGGAGGGTATGAGCAGTTCTTC. This gives the protein CASSSSGLAGGYEQFF.

The rearrangement uses TRBV7-2 and TRBJ2-7; 8 bases line up with TRBD2. J lost 4 bases, V lost 1 base, and 3 bases had no gene match. The CDR3 has 14 amino acids. Germline CDR1 SGHTA, CDR2 FQGNSA. This CDR3 is CASSLDPSGYEQYF. CDR3 bases: TGTGCCAGCAGCTTAGACCCTAGCGGGTACGAGCAGTACTTC.